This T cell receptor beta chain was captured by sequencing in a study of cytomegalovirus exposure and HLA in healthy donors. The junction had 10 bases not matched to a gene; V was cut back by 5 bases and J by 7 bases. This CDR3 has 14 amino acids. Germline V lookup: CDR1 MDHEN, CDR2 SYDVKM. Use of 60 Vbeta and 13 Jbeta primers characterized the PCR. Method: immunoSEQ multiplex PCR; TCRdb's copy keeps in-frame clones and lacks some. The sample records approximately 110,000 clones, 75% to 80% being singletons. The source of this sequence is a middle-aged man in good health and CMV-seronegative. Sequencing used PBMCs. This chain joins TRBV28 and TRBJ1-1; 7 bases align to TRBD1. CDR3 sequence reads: CASSPPDRTDEAFF. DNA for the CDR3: TGTGCCAGCAGTCCCCCGGACAGGACTGATGAAGCTTTCTTT.